These 30 T cell receptor beta chains came from one sample sequenced in a study of identical twins. TCRdb reprocessed the 5' RACE reads via MiXCR and lists one record per CDR3 protein. The data hold around 1.7 million distinct CDR3 sequences, with 32% observed a single time. Sequencing was carried out using cord blood. Every receptor here comes from a newborn girl in good health.

This chain connects TRBV24-1 to TRBJ2-3; the match to TRBD1 covers 8 bases. CDR3 size: 13 residues. The V gene end was trimmed by 12 bases and the J gene end by 8 bases; junction bases not matched to a gene: 12. Germline CDR1 is KGHDR and CDR2 is SFDVKD. The CDR3 spells CASADRALGTQYF. The CDR3 DNA reads TGTGCCTCCGCGGACAGGGCGCTGGGTACGCAGTATTTT.

V usage is TRBV27 and J usage is TRBJ2-1, with D hard to call. The V and J ends lost 3 bases and 6 bases respectively, with 9 bases between them. CDR1 is MNHEY, CDR2 SMNVEV, per germline (reference sequence). The length of the CDR3 is 13 residues. CDR3 sequence (DNA): TGTGCCAGCAGTTTTGAAGGGTTCAATGAGCAGTTCTTC. Residues: CASSFEGFNEQFF.

This clonotype was picked up a small number of times. At one end the junction does not follow the germline gene, possibly because of a read error. The rearrangement uses TRBV7-7 and TRBJ2-4, with D unresolved. The tail of the sequence fits TRBJ2-7 better, so the J call may be wrong. Germline lookup yields CDR1 SSHAT and CDR2 FNYEAQ (reference sequence). This CDR3 region has 14 residues. The CDR3 reads CASSLAPFEYEQYF. The CDR3 nucleotides read TGTGCTAGCAGCTTAGCCCCCTTCGAATACGAGCAGTACTTC.

The chain recombines TRBV6-1 with TRBJ2-5; D may be TRBD1 or TRBD2 (5 bases each). V lost 4 bases and J 4 bases, leaving 13 bases between the germline ends. The CDR3 runs to 14 residues. The germline V gene has CDR1 MNHNS and CDR2 SASEGT. The CDR3 coding sequence is TGTGCCAGCAGTGTTTTGAGGGGCGGAGAGACCCAGTACTTC. Encoded protein: CASSVLRGGETQYF.

Notes on this clonotype: With a much larger clone just one base away, this may be a read error. J is TRBJ1-2 and V is TRBV29-1; possible D gene TRBD1, 5 bases. This CDR3 is built from 14 residues. Germline V gene lookup returns CDR1 SQVTM and CDR2 ANQGSEA. CDR3 residues: CSVQGEPGTYDYTF. DNA of the CDR3: TGCAGCGTTCAAGGAGAGCCAGGGACCTATGACTACACCTTC. The full variable domain, rest sourced from reference TRBV29-1 and TRBJ1-2, is SAVISQKPSRDICQRGTSLTIQCQVDSQVTMMFWYRQQPGQSLTLIATANQGSEATYESGFVIDKFPISRPNLTFSTLTVSNMSPEDSSIYLCSVQGEPGTYDYTFGSGTRLTVV.

This chain joins TRBV3-1 and TRBJ2-2; D gene unclear. Trimming removed 6 bases from V and 3 bases from J, with 17 bases in between. Germline lookup yields CDR1 LGHDT and CDR2 YNNKEL (reference sequence). CDR3 length equals 16 residues. The CDR3 nucleotides read TGTGCCAGCAGTCTACCCCTTTCAGGATACACCGGGGAGCTGTTTTTT. Residues: CASSLPLSGYTGELFF.

This sequence joins TRBV5-1 and TRBJ2-7; 11 nucleotides match TRBD2. Germline V gives CDR1 SGHRS, CDR2 YFSETQ. V shed 4 bases, J shed 4 bases, and the junction held 10 bases outside the gene matches. The CDR3 contains 16 residues. The CDR3 protein is CASSPAHLAGGYEQYF. CDR3 nucleotide sequence: TGCGCCAGCAGCCCAGCCCACCTAGCGGGGGGTTACGAGCAGTACTTC.

This clonotype was found a few times. The gene calls are TRBV29-1 and TRBJ1-5; D might be TRBD1 (5 bases). Trimming shortened V by 4 bases and J by 2 bases, and 9 bases separated the two germline ends. CDR1 is SQVTM, CDR2 ANQGSEA, per germline. CDR3 size: 13 residues. CDR3 residues: CSVGGDGNQPQHF. In DNA, the CDR3 is TGCAGCGTTGGGGGGGATGGCAATCAGCCCCAGCATTTT.

The V call is TRBV28, the J call TRBJ2-3; D is possibly TRBD2 (5 bases). Germline CDR1 reads MDHEN; CDR2 reads SYDVKM. This CDR3 comprises 16 residues. Trimming left V 0 bases short and J 3 bases short, with 13 bases between. This CDR3 is CASSLWGVTETDTQYF. The CDR3 bases are TGTGCCAGCAGTTTATGGGGAGTCACAGAAACAGATACGCAGTATTTT. Full variable domain (remainder filled in from reference TRBV28 and TRBJ2-3): DVKVTQSSRYLVKRTGEKVFLECVQDMDHENMFWYRQDPGLGLRLIYFSYDVKMKEKGDIPEGYSVSREKKERFSLILESASTNQTSMYLCASSLWGVTETDTQYFGPGTRLTVL.

This clonotype was picked up a small number of times. The chain employs TRBV20-1 and TRBJ2-4; maybe TRBD2 (6 bases). V lost 5 bases and J 0 bases, leaving 8 bases between the germline ends. In germline, CDR1 is DFQATT, CDR2 SNEGSKA (reference sequence). The CDR3 contains 13 residues. The CDR3 DNA reads as TGCAGTGCTGCGGGACTAGCCAAAAACATTCAGTACTTC. Its translation: CSAAGLAKNIQYF.

V is TRBV27 and J is TRBJ2-1; 7 positions match TRBD1. CDR1 and CDR2 from the germline V gene are MNHEY and SMNVEV (reference sequence). The CDR3 has 16 amino acids. Germline trimming cut 8 bases from V and 0 bases from J; bases unmatched to any gene: 10. In DNA, the CDR3 is TGTGCCAGCGGTCAAGGGGGCTTGAGCTCCTACAATGAGCAGTTCTTC. It is translated as CASGQGGLSSYNEQFF.

The CDR3 nucleotides read TGTGCCAGCAGGGAAAGGGTACTAGCGGGAGTAAGTGAGCAGTACTTC. This gives the protein CASRERVLAGVSEQYF. V is TRBV6-2 or TRBV6-3 and J is TRBJ2-7; 11 bases match TRBD2. The CDR3 spans 16 residues. V lost 6 bases and J lost 7; bases outside the gene matches: 14. Germline V gene sequence: CDR1 MNHEY, CDR2 SVGEGT.

This clonotype was seen a handful of times. The CDR3 loop is CASSQVEGNNSPLHF. The CDR3 coding sequence is TGTGCCAGCAGCCAAGTTGAGGGTAATAATTCACCCCTCCACTTT. The V gene is TRBV3-1, the J gene TRBJ1-6; unclear D gene. CDR3 length: 15 residues. Trimming left V 1 base short and J 5 bases short, with 9 bases between. Germline assignment: CDR1 LGHDT and CDR2 YNNKEL (reference sequence). The entire variable domain, with the rest obtained from reference TRBV3-1 and TRBJ1-6, is as follows: DTAVSQTPKYLVTQMGNDKSIKCEQNLGHDTMYWYKQDSKKFLKIMFSYNNKELIINETVPNRFSPKSPDKAHLNLHINSLELGDSAVYFCASSQVEGNNSPLHFGNGTRLTVT.

The table lists this clonotype with a few counts. The chain uses TRBV7-9 and TRBJ1-1; 7 bases fit TRBD1. Germline CDR1 SEHNR, CDR2 FQNEAQ (reference sequence). This CDR3 has 16 residues. Trimming at V came to 4 bases and at J to 0 bases, leaving 8 bases not matched to a gene. The CDR3 DNA sequence: TGTGCCAGCAGCTGGGGACAGCCTCTCATGAACACTGAAGCTTTCTTT. The encoded protein is CASSWGQPLMNTEAFF.

This clonotype was counted only a few times. The chain recombines TRBV3-1 with TRBJ2-7; 11 bases agree with TRBD2. V dropped 4 bases and J dropped 3; count of bases not matched to a gene: 8. Germline V CDR1 and CDR2: LGHDT, YNNKEL (reference sequence). This CDR3 has 16 residues. CDR3 DNA: TGTGCCAGCAGCCGGCTAGCGGGAGGACCGAACTACGAGCAGTACTTC. Translated, it gives CASSRLAGGPNYEQYF.

This chain uses TRBV20-1 with TRBJ2-1; TRBD2 is a possible D gene (6 bases). Per the germline V gene, CDR1 is DFQATT and CDR2 is SNEGSKA (reference sequence). V was trimmed by 7 bases and J by 3 bases, leaving 10 bases between them. The CDR3 is 12 amino acids. The CDR3 sequence is CSVRRGYNEQFF. The CDR3 bases are TGCAGTGTGAGGAGGGGCTACAATGAGCAGTTCTTC.

To note about this clonotype: Possible read error: a much larger clone is one base away. This chain joins TRBV7-9 and TRBJ2-1; D is uncertain. The V and J ends lost 5 bases and 0 bases respectively, with 8 bases between them. CDR1 is SEHNR, CDR2 FQNEAQ, per germline (reference sequence). The CDR3 spans 14 residues. The CDR3 DNA follows: TGTGCCAGCAGCCGCTGGAGCTCCTACAATGAGCAGTTCTTC. As protein: CASSRWSSYNEQFF.

This clonotype has a handful of counts. The chain employs TRBV12-3 or TRBV12-4 and TRBJ2-1; TRBD2 matches 10 bases. The CDR3 is 17 residues long. The V segment lost 2 bases and the J segment 3 bases; nucleotides outside the gene matches: 7. The CDR3 here is CASSLTQRGGSYNEQFF. The CDR3 DNA follows: TGTGCCAGCAGTTTAACCCAGCGGGGGGGCAGCTACAATGAGCAGTTCTTC.

In its sample, this clonotype was seen a few times. The chain recombines TRBV21-1 with TRBJ2-7; no check of the table's D call, TRBD1, against the DNA was made. TRBV21-1 is reported as a pseudogene. The CDR3 runs to 19 residues. CDR3 DNA: TGTGCCAGTCATCGCCCCCGGGACAGGGTGTTTGTTGACCTCCACGAGCAGTACTTC. Residues: CASHRPRDRVFVDLHEQYF.

This clonotype occurred a few times. The chain carries TRBV5-1 and TRBJ2-1; 9 bases match TRBD2. The CDR3 is 15 residues long. Germline V gives CDR1 SGHRS, CDR2 YFSETQ. V was pared by 4 bases and J by 5 bases, with 7 bases of the junction left unmatched. CDR3 sequence reads: CASSAGTSFHNEQFF. The CDR3 DNA sequence: TGCGCCAGCAGCGCCGGGACTAGCTTCCACAATGAGCAGTTCTTC.

There are a few counts of this clonotype. The rearrangement uses TRBV10-3 and TRBJ1-1; maybe TRBD1 (5 bases). V was pared by 0 bases and J by 1 base, with 12 bases between. From germline, CDR1 is ENHRY and CDR2 SYGVKD. The CDR3 runs 16 residues. As DNA, the CDR3 is TGTGCCATCAGTGAGTCTACCCGGGGGTCGAACACTGAAGCTTTCTTT. This encodes CAISESTRGSNTEAFF.

This rearrangement joins TRBV3-1 to TRBJ2-4, with 13 bases that match TRBD2. Germline CDR1 LGHDT, CDR2 YNNKEL (reference sequence). Losses at the gene ends were 4 bases for V and 1 base for J; bases not matched to a gene: 7. CDR3 length equals 18 residues. The CDR3 protein is CASSPGLAGSGAKNIQYF. Here the CDR3 DNA reads TGTGCCAGCAGCCCGGGACTAGCGGGGAGTGGGGCCAAAAACATTCAGTACTTC.

In this sample, this clonotype turned up a few times. The gene calls are TRBV15 and TRBJ1-2; the D gene is possibly TRBD1 (5 bases). The CDR3 has 14 residues. V lost 4 bases to trimming and J lost 0 bases, with 9 bases between them. CDR1 and CDR2 from the germline V gene are LNHNV and YYDKDF (reference sequence). The CDR3 is CATSKGTTNYGYTF. The CDR3, as DNA: TGTGCCACCAGCAAGGGGACTACTAACTATGGCTACACCTTC.

V is TRBV6-5 and J is TRBJ2-5; D ambiguous. The last part of the DNA fits TRBJ2-7 better; the J call may be wrong. The germline V gene has CDR1 MNHEY and CDR2 SVGAGI. The CDR3 contains 12 residues. Here the CDR3 DNA reads TGTGCCAGCAGCACCGTCGTCGGCGAGCAGTACTTC. It encodes CASSTVVGEQYF.

This clonotype showed up just a few times. The J gene is TRBJ2-3, the V gene TRBV10-3; a possible D gene is TRBD2 (6 bases). The CDR3 has 13 amino acids. Germline V CDR1 and CDR2: ENHRY, SYGVKD. Trimming pared 4 bases from V and 4 bases from J, leaving 9 bases between. The CDR3 region is CAISGLEADTQYF. In DNA form, the CDR3 reads TGTGCCATCAGTGGACTAGAGGCAGATACGCAGTATTTT.

This rearrangement joins TRBV5-1 to TRBJ2-7; 7 positions agree with TRBD2. CDR1 is SGHRS and CDR2 is YFSETQ in the germline V gene. The CDR3 runs to 15 residues. With 0 bases clipped from V and 3 bases from J, the junction kept 6 bases outside the gene matches. CDR3 nucleotides: TGCGCCAGCAGCTTGGGTCCTGGCGGGGGCTACGAGCAGTACTTC. It specifies CASSLGPGGGYEQYF.

This clonotype was counted between two and nine times. The V and J genes are TRBV27 and TRBJ2-3; 12 bases map to TRBD2. CDR3 size: 16 residues. The germline V gene encodes CDR1 MNHEY and CDR2 SMNVEV (reference sequence). With 5 bases clipped from V and 4 bases from J, the junction kept 7 bases outside the gene matches. The CDR3 sequence: CASSRTSGKGSDTQYF. The CDR3 nucleotides read TGTGCCAGCAGTCGGACTAGCGGGAAGGGGTCAGATACGCAGTATTTT.

V and J are TRBV5-5 and TRBJ2-3, with a weak D call TRBD1 (8 bases). The length of the CDR3 is 16 residues. Germline assignment: CDR1 SGHKS and CDR2 YYEKEE (reference sequence). The V end was cut by 3 bases, the J end by 4 bases, with 18 bases between. CDR3 DNA: TGTGCCAGCAGCTATTGGACAGGGAGGGTGTCAGATACGCAGTATTTT. This sequence encodes CASSYWTGRVSDTQYF.

The J gene is TRBJ2-7, the V gene TRBV2; 11 bases fit TRBD2. Losses at the gene ends were 7 bases for V and 7 bases for J; bases not matched to a gene: 27. The germline gives CDR1 SNHLY, CDR2 FYNNEI. The CDR3 sequence is 20 residues long. This CDR3 reads CASTGWGTSGALLVVNEQYF. The CDR3 region has the DNA TGTGCCAGCACGGGTTGGGGGACTAGCGGAGCTCTATTGGTGGTCAATGAGCAGTACTTC.

In nucleotides, the CDR3 is TGTGCCAGCGGGGGACAGAACACTGAAGCTTTCTTT. It specifies CASGGQNTEAFF. The V and J genes are TRBV2 and TRBJ1-1; D is possibly TRBD1 (6 bases). Trimming removed 8 bases at V and 1 base at J, with 8 bases between. Germline CDR1 and CDR2: SNHLY and FYNNEI. This CDR3 region has 12 residues.